This entry features one T cell receptor (beta chain) sequence. The second PCR ran roughly 7 to 12 cycles with a sample-barcoded 5' primer and J-beta primers. MiXCR, run by TCRdb on the 5' RACE reads, gives a single entry per CDR3 protein. The sample lists roughly 900,000 distinct CDR3 sequences; around 46% were seen once. CDR3 length: 16 residues. The V and J ends lost 4 bases and 9 bases, in that order; junction bases with no gene match: 14. Germline assignment: CDR1 SGHRS and CDR2 YFSETQ. This entry comes from a study of blood T cells in healthy people across ages. The sequence derives from a man between 25 and 39 years old in good health. The sample taken for sequencing was blood. The rearrangement joins TRBV5-1 to TRBJ2-1; 9 bases agree with TRBD1. CDR3 coding DNA: TGCGCCAGCAGCAAACAAGCAGGACAGGGGCGGGCTGAGCAGTTCTTC. Translating gives CASSKQAGQGRAEQFF.